Presented here are 10 T cell receptor beta chains from one specimen sequenced in a study of OX40 agonist ivuxolimab in advanced cancers. TCRdb's table, derived via immunoSEQ multiplex PCR, lists solely in-frame clones and lacks some. This sample has tens of thousands of clones; 91% occur once, and the top ten carry 0.3% to 0.35%. This specimen consisted of CD4+ or CD8+ T cells sorted from blood, obtained in a trial of the OX40 agonist ivuxolimab. All receptors derive from an adult with an advanced solid tumor such as melanoma, head and neck, liver or kidney cancer.

The rearrangement links TRBV6-4 to TRBJ2-1, with TRBD2 matching over 14 bases. CDR3 length: 17 amino acids. The germline CDR1 and CDR2 sequences are MRHNA and SNTAGT. V gave up 5 bases and J gave up 8 bases; unmatched junction bases: 11. CDR3 sequence: CASSLGLTSGRADEQFF. CDR3 DNA sequence: TGTGCCAGCAGTCTAGGCTTGACTAGCGGGAGGGCCGATGAGCAGTTCTTC.

This rearrangement joins TRBV6-5 to TRBJ1-2, with D possibly TRBD1 on 6 matching bases. Trimming pared 0 bases from V and 4 bases from J, leaving 9 bases between. The length of the CDR3 is 14 residues. Germline V gene lookup returns CDR1 MNHEY and CDR2 SVGAGI. For the CDR3, the DNA is TGTGCCAGCAGTTACTCGGACAGCGGCTATGGCTACACCTTC. Amino acids: CASSYSDSGYGYTF.

This chain connects TRBV18 to TRBJ1-6; D ambiguous. Germline-derived CDR1 and CDR2 are KGHSH and LQKENI. Trimming removed 4 bases from V and 8 bases from J, with 15 bases in between. The length of the CDR3 is 15 residues. The DNA for the CDR3 is TGTGCCAGCTCACAACGACAAACCTCGGATTCACCCCTCCACTTT. This encodes CASSQRQTSDSPLHF.

The chain carries TRBV6-5 and TRBJ1-1, with 10 nucleotides matching TRBD1. The CDR3 extends over 13 amino acids. Germline values: CDR1 MNHEY, CDR2 SVGAGI. Trimming at V came to 11 bases and at J to 4 bases, leaving 7 bases not matched to a gene. In DNA, the CDR3 is TGTGCCGCGGCGAGGACAGGGGGCACTGAAGCTTTCTTT. Translation gives CAAARTGGTEAFF.

In nucleotides, the CDR3 is TGTGCCACCAGGTCCCTAGCGTTAGACACCGGGGAGCTGTTTTTT. This gives the protein CATRSLALDTGELFF. The chain carries TRBV15 and TRBJ2-2, with D perhaps matching TRBD2 (6 bases). The CDR3 spans 15 residues. CDR1 is LNHNV, CDR2 YYDKDF, per germline (reference sequence). V was clipped by 6 bases and J by 3 bases, with 14 bases between them.

V usage is TRBV9 and J usage is TRBJ2-3; 7 bases agree with TRBD1. This CDR3 spans 15 amino acids. The germline CDR1 and CDR2 sequences are SGDLS and YYNGEE. V shed 3 bases, J shed 4 bases, and the junction held 8 bases outside the gene matches. CDR3 loop: CASSEGAGRPDTQYF. CDR3 bases: TGTGCCAGCAGCGAGGGGGCAGGCCGGCCAGATACGCAGTATTTT.

The rearrangement uses TRBV30 and TRBJ1-5; a weak D match, TRBD1 (6 bases). V lost 8 bases and J 3 bases, leaving 14 bases between the germline ends. This CDR3 has 13 residues. Germline assignment: CDR1 GTSNPN and CDR2 SVGIG (reference sequence). CDR3 sequence reads: CAGSTGTNQPQHF. In nucleotides, the CDR3 is TGTGCCGGATCTACAGGGACCAATCAGCCCCAGCATTTT.

In this sample, this clone turned up once. The rearrangement joins TRBV6-5 to TRBJ2-7; 7 nucleotides match TRBD1. Looked up from germline, CDR1 is MNHEY and CDR2 is SVGAGI. Trimming removed 10 bases from V and 6 bases from J; junction bases left unmatched: 12. The CDR3 runs to 13 residues. CDR3 region: CATKIRGPSEQYF. The CDR3 nucleotides read TGTGCCACGAAGATAAGGGGGCCTAGCGAGCAGTACTTC.

The chain is built from TRBV5-1 and TRBJ2-6, with D uncertain. V was cut by 2 bases and J by 0 bases, with 12 bases left in between. Germline V gene data show CDR1 as SGHRS and CDR2 as YFSETQ. The CDR3 totals 17 residues. For the CDR3, the DNA is TGCGCCAGCAGCTTAGCAGACACTGCCTCTGGGGCCAACGTCCTGACTTTC. Amino acid sequence: CASSLADTASGANVLTF.

The J gene is TRBJ1-5, the V gene TRBV7-8, with D uncertain. Germline V gene lookup returns CDR1 SGHVS and CDR2 FQNEAQ. This CDR3 spans 14 amino acids. V was shortened by 0 bases and J by 5 bases, with 8 bases between the two germline ends. The CDR3 region has the DNA TGTGCCAGCAGCTTAGCGGGCCAATATCAGCCCCAGCATTTT. This gives the protein CASSLAGQYQPQHF.